The sequence of this TCR beta chain was determined in a study of CD8 T cells in Susac syndrome. This CDR3 spans 15 amino acids. Losses at the gene ends were 4 bases for V and 7 bases for J; bases not matched to a gene: 12. Germline V gives CDR1 SGHVS, CDR2 FNYEAQ. The study, taken as a whole, reports: As the study acknowledged, the number of individuals who were part of its TCR sequencing and HLA analysis was relatively small.

The authors carried out high-throughput sequencing of TCR beta. They applied it to CD8+ and CD4+ T cells obtained from blood. Negative isolation was used for CD8+ and CD4+ T cells, and FACS enrichment was applied to TEMRA cells. Random-hexamer reverse transcription was applied to about 0.45 to 1 ug RNA. Amplification of TCR beta CDR3 was carried out by immunoSEQ multiplex PCR, which covered 54 Vbeta and 13 Jbeta segments. TCRdb re-derived calls from the immunoSEQ multiplex PCR reads in MiXCR, one entry per CDR3 protein. The table shows approximately 90,000 distinct CDR3 sequences, with around 93% occurring only once. Details on this clonotype: Its antigen is undetermined.

The origin of this receptor is a human donor in good health. The specimen sequenced was CD8+ T cells from PBMCs. The chain joins TRBV7-6 to TRBJ2-7, with 8 bases aligning to TRBD1. CDR3 DNA sequence: TGTGCCAGCAGCTCTACAGGCCAGGGGGCTCGTGAGCAGTACTTC. The encoded protein is CASSSTGQGAREQYF.